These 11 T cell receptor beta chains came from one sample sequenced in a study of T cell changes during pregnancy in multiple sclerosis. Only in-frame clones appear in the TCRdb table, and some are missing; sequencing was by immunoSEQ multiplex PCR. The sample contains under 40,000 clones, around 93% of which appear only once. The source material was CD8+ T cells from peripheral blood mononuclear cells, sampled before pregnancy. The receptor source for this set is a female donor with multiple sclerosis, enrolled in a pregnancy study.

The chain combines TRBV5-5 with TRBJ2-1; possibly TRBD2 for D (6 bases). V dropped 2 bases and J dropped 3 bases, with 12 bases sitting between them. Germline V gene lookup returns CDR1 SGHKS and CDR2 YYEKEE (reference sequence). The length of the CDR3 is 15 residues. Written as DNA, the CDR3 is TGTGCCAGCAGCTTCGAACGGGGAGGCTACAATGAGCAGTTCTTC. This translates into CASSFERGGYNEQFF.

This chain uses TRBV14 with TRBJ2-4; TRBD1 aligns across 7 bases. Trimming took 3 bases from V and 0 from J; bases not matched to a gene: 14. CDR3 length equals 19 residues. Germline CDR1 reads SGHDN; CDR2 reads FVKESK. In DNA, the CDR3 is TGTGCCAGCAGCCAGATAATAAAGGGACAGACCTTAGCCAAAAACATTCAGTACTTC. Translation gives CASSQIIKGQTLAKNIQYF.

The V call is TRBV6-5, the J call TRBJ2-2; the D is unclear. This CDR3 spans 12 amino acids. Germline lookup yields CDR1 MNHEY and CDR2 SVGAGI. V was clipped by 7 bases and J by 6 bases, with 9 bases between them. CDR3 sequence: CASTPGSGELFF. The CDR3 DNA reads TGTGCCAGCACCCCTGGCTCCGGGGAGCTGTTTTTT.

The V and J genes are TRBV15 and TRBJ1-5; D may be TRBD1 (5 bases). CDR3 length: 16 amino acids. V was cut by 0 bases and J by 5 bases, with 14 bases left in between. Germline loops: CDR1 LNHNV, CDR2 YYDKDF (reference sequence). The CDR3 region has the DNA TGTGCCACCAGCAGAGATGTAGCACAGGAACATCAGCCCCAGCATTTT. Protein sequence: CATSRDVAQEHQPQHF.

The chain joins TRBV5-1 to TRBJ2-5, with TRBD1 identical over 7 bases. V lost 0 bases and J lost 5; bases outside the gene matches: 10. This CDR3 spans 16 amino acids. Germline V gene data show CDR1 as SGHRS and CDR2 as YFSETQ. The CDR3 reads CASSLATTGVRETQYF. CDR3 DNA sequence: TGCGCCAGCAGCTTGGCCACCACAGGGGTAAGGGAGACCCAGTACTTC.

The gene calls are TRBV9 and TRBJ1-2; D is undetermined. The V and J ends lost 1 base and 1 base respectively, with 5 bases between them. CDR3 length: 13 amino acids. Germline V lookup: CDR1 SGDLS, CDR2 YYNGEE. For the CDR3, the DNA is TGTGCCAGCAGCGTAAGCCTTAACTATGGCTACACCTTC. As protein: CASSVSLNYGYTF.

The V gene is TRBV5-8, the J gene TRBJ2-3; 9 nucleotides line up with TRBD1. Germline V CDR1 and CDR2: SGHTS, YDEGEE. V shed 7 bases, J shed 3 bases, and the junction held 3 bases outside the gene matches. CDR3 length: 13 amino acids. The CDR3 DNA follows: TGTGCCAGCGGGGGGACAGGGACAGATACGCAGTATTTT. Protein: CASGGTGTDTQYF.

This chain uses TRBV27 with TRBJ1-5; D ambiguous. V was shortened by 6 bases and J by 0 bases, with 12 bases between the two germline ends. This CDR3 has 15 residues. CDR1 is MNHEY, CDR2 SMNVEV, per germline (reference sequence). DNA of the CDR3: TGTGCCAGCAGGCTTGACACTTATAGCAATCAGCCCCAGCATTTT. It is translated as CASRLDTYSNQPQHF.

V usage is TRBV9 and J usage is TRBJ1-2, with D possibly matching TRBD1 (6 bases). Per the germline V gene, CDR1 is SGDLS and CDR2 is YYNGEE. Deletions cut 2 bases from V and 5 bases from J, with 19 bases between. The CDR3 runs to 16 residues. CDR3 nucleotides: TGTGCCAGCAGCGTCTCTAAGACAGGTTTGGGGTATGGCTACACCTTC. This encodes CASSVSKTGLGYGYTF. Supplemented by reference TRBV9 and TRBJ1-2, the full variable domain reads DSGVTQTPKHLITATGQRVTLRCSPRSGDLSVYWYQQSLDQGLQFLIQYYNGEERAKGNILERFSAQQFPDLHSELNLSSLELGDSALYFCASSVSKTGLGYGYTFGSGTRLTVV.

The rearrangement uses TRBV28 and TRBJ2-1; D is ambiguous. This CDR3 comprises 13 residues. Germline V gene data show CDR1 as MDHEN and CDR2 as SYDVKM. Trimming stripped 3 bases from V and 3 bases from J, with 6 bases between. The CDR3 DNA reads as TGTGCCAGCAGTTTTGACAACTACAATGAGCAGTTCTTC. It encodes CASSFDNYNEQFF.

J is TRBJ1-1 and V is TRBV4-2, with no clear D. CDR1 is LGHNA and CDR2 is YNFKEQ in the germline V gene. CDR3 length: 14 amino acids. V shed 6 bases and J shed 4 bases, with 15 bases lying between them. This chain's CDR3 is CASSGLGYRTEAFF. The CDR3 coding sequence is TGTGCCAGCAGTGGACTGGGTTATCGCACTGAAGCTTTCTTT.